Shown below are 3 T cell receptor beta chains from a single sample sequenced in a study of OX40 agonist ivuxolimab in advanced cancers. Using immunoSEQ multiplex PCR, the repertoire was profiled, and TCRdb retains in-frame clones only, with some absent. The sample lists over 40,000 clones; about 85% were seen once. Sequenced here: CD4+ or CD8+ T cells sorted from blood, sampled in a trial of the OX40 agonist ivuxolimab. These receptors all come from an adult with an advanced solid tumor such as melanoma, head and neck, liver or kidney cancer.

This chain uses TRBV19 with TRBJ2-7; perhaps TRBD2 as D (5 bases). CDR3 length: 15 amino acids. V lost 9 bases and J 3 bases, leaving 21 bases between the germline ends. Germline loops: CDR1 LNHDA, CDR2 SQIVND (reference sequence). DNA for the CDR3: TGTGCCAGCGGGAACTCGGAAGCCGCGTACTACGAGCAGTACTTC. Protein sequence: CASGNSEAAYYEQYF.

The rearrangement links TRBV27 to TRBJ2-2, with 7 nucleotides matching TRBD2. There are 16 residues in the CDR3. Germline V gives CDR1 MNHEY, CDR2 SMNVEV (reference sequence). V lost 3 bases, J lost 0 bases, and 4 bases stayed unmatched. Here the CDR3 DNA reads TGTGCCAGCAGTTTCTACCTAGCGGCGAACACCGGGGAGCTGTTTTTT. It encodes CASSFYLAANTGELFF.

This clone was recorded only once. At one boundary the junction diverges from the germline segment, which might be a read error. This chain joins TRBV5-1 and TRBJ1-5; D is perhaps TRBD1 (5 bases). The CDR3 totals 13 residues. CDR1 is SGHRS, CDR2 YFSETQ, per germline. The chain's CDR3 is CASSLGVNQPQHF. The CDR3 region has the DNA TGTGCCAGCAGCTTGGGGGTTAATCAGCCCCAGCATTTT. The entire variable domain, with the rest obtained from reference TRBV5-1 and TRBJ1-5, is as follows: KAGVTQTPRYLIKTRGQQVTLSCSPISGHRSVSWYQQTPGQGLQFLFEYFSETQRNKGNFPGRFSGRQFSNSRSEMNVSTLELGDSALYLCASSLGVNQPQHFGDGTRLSIL.